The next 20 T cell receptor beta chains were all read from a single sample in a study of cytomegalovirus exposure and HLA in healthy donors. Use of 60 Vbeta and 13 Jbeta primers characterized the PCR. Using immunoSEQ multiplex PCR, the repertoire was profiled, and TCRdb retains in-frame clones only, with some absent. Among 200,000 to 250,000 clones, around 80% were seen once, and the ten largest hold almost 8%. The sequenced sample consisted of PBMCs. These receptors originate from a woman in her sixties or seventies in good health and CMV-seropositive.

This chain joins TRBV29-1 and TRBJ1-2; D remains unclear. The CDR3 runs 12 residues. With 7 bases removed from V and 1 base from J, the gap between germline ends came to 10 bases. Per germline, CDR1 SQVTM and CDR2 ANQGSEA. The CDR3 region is CSAGGSNYGYTF. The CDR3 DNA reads TGCAGCGCCGGAGGTAGTAACTATGGCTACACCTTC.

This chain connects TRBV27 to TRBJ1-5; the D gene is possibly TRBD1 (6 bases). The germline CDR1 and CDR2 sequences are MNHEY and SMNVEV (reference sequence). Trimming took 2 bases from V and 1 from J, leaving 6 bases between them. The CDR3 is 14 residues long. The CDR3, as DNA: TGTGCCAGCAGTTTAGACAGGAGCAATCAGCCCCAGCATTTT. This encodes CASSLDRSNQPQHF.

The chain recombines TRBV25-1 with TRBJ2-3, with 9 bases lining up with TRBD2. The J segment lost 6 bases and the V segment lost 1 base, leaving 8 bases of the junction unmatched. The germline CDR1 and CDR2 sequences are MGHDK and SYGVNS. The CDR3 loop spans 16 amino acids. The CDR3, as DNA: TGTGCCAGCAGTGAATCGTTGGGGACTAGCCGGGATACGCAGTATTTT. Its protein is CASSESLGTSRDTQYF.

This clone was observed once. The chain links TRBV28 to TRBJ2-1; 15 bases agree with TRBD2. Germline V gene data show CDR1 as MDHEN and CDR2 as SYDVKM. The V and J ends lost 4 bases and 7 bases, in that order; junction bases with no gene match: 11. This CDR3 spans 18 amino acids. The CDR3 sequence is CASSSAMRTSGRGNEQFF. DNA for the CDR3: TGTGCCAGCAGTTCCGCTATGAGGACTAGCGGGAGGGGTAATGAGCAGTTCTTC.

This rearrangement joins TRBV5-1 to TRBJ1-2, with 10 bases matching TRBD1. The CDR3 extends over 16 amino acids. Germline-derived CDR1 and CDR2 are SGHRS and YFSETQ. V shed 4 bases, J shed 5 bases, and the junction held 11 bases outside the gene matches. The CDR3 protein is CASSPTGGSAGYGYTF. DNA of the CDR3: TGCGCCAGCAGCCCGACAGGGGGCAGCGCCGGGTATGGCTACACCTTC.

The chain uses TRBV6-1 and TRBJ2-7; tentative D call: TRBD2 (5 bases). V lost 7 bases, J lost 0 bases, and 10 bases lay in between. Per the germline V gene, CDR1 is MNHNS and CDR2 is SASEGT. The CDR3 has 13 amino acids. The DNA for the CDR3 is TGTGCCAGCATGAGGGCCGGCTCCTACGAGCAGTACTTC. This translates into CASMRAGSYEQYF.

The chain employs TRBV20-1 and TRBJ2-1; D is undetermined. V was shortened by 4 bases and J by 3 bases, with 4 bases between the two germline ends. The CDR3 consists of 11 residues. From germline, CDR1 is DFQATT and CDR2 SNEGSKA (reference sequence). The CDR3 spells CSATHYNEQFF. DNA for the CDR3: TGCAGTGCTACACACTACAATGAGCAGTTCTTC.

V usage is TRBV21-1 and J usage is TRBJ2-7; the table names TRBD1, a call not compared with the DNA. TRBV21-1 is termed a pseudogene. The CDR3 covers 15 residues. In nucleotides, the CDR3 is TGTGCCAGCAGCACCGGGACAGGGAATCGCTACGAGCAGTACTTC. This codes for CASSTGTGNRYEQYF.

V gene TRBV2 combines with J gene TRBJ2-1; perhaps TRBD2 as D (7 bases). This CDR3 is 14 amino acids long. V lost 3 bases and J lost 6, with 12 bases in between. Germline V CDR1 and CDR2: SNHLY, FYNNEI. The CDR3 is CASSEIRGGNEQFF. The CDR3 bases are TGTGCCAGCAGTGAGATAAGGGGGGGCAATGAGCAGTTCTTC.

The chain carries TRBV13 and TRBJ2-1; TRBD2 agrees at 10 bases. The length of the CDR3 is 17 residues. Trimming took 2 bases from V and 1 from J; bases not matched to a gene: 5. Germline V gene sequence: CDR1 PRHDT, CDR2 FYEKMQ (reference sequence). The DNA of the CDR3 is TGTGCCAGCAGCTTAACCCGGACTAGCGGATCCTACAATGAGCAGTTCTTC. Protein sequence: CASSLTRTSGSYNEQFF.

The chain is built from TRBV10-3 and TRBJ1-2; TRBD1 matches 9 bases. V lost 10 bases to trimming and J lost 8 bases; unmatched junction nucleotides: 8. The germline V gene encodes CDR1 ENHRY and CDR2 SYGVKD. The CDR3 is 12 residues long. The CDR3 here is CATTGTGSGYTF. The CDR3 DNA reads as TGTGCCACAACAGGGACAGGGAGCGGCTACACCTTC.

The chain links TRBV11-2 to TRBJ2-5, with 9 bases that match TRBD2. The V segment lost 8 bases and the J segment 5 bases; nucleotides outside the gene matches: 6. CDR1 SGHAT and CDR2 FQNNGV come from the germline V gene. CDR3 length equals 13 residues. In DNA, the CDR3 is TGTGCCAGCGGCGGGGGGGTTAGGGAGACCCAGTACTTC. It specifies CASGGGVRETQYF.

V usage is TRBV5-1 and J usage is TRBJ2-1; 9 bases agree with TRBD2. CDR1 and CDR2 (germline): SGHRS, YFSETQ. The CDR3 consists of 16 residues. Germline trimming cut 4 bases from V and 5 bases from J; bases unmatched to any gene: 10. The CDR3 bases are TGCGCCAGCAGCGCGACCGGGACTAGCTATCACAATGAGCAGTTCTTC. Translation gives CASSATGTSYHNEQFF.

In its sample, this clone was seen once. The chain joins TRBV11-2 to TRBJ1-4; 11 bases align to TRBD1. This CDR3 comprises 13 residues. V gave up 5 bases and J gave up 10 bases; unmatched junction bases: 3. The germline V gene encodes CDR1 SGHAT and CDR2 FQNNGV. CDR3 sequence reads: CASSLGTGGKLFF. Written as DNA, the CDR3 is TGTGCCAGCAGCCTCGGGACAGGGGGAAAACTGTTTTTT.

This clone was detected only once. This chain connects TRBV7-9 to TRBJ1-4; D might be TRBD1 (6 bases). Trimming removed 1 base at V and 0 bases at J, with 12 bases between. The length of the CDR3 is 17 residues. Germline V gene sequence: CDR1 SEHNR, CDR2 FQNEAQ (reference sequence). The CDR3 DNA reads TGTGCCAGCAGCTTAGGCTATGGGACACCAACTAATGAAAAACTGTTTTTT. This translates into CASSLGYGTPTNEKLFF.

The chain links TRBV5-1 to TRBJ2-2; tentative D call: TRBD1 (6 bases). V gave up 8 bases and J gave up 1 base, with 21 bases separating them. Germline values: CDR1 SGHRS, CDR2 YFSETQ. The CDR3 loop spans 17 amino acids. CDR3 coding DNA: TGCGCCAGTTTCTTTACCACCGGGACATGGAACACCGGGGAGCTGTTTTTT. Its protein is CASFFTTGTWNTGELFF.

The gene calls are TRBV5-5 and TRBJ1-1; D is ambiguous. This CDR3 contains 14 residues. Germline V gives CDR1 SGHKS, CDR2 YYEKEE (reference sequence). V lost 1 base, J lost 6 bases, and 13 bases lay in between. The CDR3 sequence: CASSLRTRYPEAFF. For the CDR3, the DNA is TGTGCCAGCAGCTTGAGAACGAGATACCCTGAAGCTTTCTTT.

The CDR3: CASSASGGATNEKLFF. CDR3 DNA: TGTGCCAGCAGTGCTAGCGGGGGCGCAACTAATGAAAAACTGTTTTTT. The chain uses TRBV9 and TRBJ1-4, with a tentative D call TRBD1 (6 bases). Trimming removed 5 bases at V and 0 bases at J, with 14 bases between. The germline V gene has CDR1 SGDLS and CDR2 YYNGEE. This CDR3 contains 16 residues.

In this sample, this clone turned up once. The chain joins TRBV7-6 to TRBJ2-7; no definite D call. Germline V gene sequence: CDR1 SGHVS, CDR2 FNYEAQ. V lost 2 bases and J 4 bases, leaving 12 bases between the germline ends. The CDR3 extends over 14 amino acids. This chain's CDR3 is CASSLTTEKYEQYF. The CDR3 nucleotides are TGTGCCAGCAGCTTAACCACGGAGAAATACGAGCAGTACTTC.

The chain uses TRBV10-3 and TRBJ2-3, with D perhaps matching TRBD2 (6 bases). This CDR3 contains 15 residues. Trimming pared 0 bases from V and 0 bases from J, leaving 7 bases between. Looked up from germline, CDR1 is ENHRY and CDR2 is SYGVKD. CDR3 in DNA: TGTGCCATCAGTGAGTCCGGGACTAGCACAGATACGCAGTATTTT. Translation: CAISESGTSTDTQYF.